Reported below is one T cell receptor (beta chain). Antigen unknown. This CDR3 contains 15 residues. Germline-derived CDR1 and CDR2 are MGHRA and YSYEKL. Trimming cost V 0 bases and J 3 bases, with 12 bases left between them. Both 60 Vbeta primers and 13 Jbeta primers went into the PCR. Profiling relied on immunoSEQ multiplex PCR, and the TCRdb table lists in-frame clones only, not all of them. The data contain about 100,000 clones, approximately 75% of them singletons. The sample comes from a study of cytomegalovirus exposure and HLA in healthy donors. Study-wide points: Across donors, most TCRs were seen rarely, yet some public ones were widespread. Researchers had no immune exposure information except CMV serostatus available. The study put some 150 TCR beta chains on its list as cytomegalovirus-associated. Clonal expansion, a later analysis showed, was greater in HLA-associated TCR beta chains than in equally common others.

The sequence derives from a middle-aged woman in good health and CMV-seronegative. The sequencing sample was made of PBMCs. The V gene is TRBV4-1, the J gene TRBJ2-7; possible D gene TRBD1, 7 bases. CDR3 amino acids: CASSQDAGGYYEQYF. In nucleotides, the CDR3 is TGCGCCAGCAGCCAAGATGCAGGGGGGTACTACGAGCAGTACTTC.